The clone carrying this T cell receptor (beta chain) was counted at least ten times. Its antigen remains unknown. This sample is part of a study of T cells in Graves' hyperthyroidism and ophthalmopathy. Study observations and caveats: Most expanded thyroid clonotypes above 0.001 recurred in blood.

The ends lost 8 bases at V and 0 bases at J; junction bases unmatched: 6. From germline, CDR1 is SNHLY and CDR2 FYNNEI. This CDR3 comprises 16 residues. Researchers took RNA transcripts and amplified the TCR beta CDR3 regions from them. Initially, a first-round RT-PCR of the TCR CDR3 employed the HTBI primer set. TCRdb recomputed calls from the multiplex PCR reads with MiXCR, one row per CDR3 protein. This sample has approximately 610,000 distinct CDR3 sequences, with 15% to 20% found just once. The chain has TRBV2 and TRBJ2-3; the match to TRBD2 covers 12 bases. Sequences were obtained from blood. This clonotype was sampled from a woman aged 18-35 years with Graves' hyperthyroidism. The CDR3 nucleotides read TGTGCCAGCCGCCGGACTAGCGGGATGAGCACAGATACGCAGTATTTT. It codes for CASRRTSGMSTDTQYF.